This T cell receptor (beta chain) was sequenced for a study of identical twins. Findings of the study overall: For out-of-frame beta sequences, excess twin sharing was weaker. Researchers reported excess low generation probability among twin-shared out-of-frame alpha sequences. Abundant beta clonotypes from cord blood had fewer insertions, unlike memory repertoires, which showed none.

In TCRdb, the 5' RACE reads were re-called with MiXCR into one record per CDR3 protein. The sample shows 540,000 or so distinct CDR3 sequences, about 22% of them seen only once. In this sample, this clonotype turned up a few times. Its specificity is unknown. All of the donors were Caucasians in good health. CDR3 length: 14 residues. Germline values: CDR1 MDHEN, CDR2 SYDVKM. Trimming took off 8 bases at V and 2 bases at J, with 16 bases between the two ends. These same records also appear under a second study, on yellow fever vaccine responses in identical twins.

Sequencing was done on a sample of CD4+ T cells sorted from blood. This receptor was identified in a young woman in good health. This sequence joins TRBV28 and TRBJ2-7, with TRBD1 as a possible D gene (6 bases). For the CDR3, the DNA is TGTGCCAGCCGGTACAGGGTGCGAACCTACGAGCAGTACTTC. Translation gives CASRYRVRTYEQYF.